The entry below describes one T cell receptor (beta chain). All patients picked for sequencing had shown, by flow cytometry, an expansion of CD8+CD57+ cells. This sample is drawn from a study of CD8+CD57+ T cells in acquired aplastic anemia. Study context: Yields of DNA that came from sorted CD4+ and CD8+ cells averaged about 3.3 ug.

Trimming cost V 5 bases and J 5 bases; bases outside gene matches: 8. CDR3 size: 15 residues. The germline CDR1 and CDR2 sequences are SGHTA and FQGTGA. Genomic DNA, the template, was used for profiling of the TCR beta VDJ and CDR3. MiXCR, applied by TCRdb to the reads, yields one record per CDR3 protein. This table holds just over 200,000 distinct CDR3 sequences, less than 75% found once. The gene calls are TRBV7-3 and TRBJ1-4; 7 bases match TRBD1. This clonotype originated in a human donor with aplastic anemia. Sequencing was carried out using sorted CD4+, CD8+, or CD8+CD57+ T cells (not recorded which) from PBMCs. The CDR3 loop reads CASSQTGVGNEKLFF. Written as DNA, the CDR3 is TGTGCCAGCAGCCAAACAGGGGTAGGCAATGAAAAACTGTTTTTT.